Described below is a single TCR beta chain sequence and its context. The antigen is unknown. As for time point: persistent/refractory GD, antithyroid drugs over 5 years with positive TRAb. Isolated PBMC RNA provided the starting material for the TCR library. American Thyroid Association guidelines were used to diagnose Graves' disease. Roughly 9 milliliters of peripheral blood went into EDTA tubes. The TCR beta library used iRepertoire HTBI primers with Arm-PCR amplification of CDR3. TCRdb reprocessed the multiplex PCR reads with MiXCR, giving one entry per CDR3 protein. The sample lists about 290,000 distinct CDR3 sequences; 20% to 25% were seen once. The data originate from a study of regulatory T cells in long-lasting Graves disease. Findings and caveats of the study: It is possible that accuracy was reduced by the small size of the sample. Persistent Graves' patients showed less TCR diversity than newly diagnosed ones.

Per germline, CDR1 MNHEY and CDR2 SMNVEV (reference sequence). V lost 5 bases and J lost 6, with 14 bases in between. This CDR3 contains 14 residues. The TCR sequence derives from a female donor with Graves disease. The sequencing here drew on peripheral blood mononuclear cells (PBMCs), taken when the disease was refractory, from a patient treated with antithyroid drugs. The V and J genes are TRBV27 and TRBJ1-5; D possibly corresponds to TRBD1 (5 bases). CDR3: CASSIGVFGQPQHF. CDR3 sequence (DNA): TGTGCCAGCAGTATAGGGGTGTTCGGTCAGCCCCAGCATTTT.